These 17 T cell receptor beta chains came from one sample sequenced in a study of T-cell reconstitution after alpha-beta-depleted transplantation in children. The authors prepared the TCRbeta library with unique molecular identifiers. Each CDR3 protein is one row after TCRdb ran MiXCR on the PCR reads. The table has approximately 300,000 distinct CDR3 sequences, over 9% seen once. This specimen was PBMCs, taken before TCRalphabeta/CD19-depleted stem cell transplant. The receptor source for this set is a boy younger than two with acute myeloid leukemia, due to receive a stem cell transplant.

This clonotype was seen repeatedly, ten times or more. The rearrangement uses TRBV20-1 and TRBJ2-4; TRBD1 matches 8 bases. The V and J ends lost 3 bases and 1 base, in that order; junction bases with no gene match: 5. From germline, CDR1 is DFQATT and CDR2 SNEGSKA (reference sequence). The CDR3 covers 15 residues. CDR3 residues: CSASAGTGAKNIQYF. The CDR3, as DNA: TGCAGTGCTAGTGCGGGGACAGGTGCCAAAAACATTCAGTACTTC.

In DNA, the CDR3 is TGTGCCAGCAGCTTAGCGACTATCGGGGGGACAAAGACCCAGTACTTC. It encodes CASSLATIGGTKTQYF. V usage is TRBV7-2 and J usage is TRBJ2-5; the D gene is possibly TRBD2 (7 bases). Germline V lookup: CDR1 SGHTA, CDR2 FQGNSA. CDR3 length: 16 residues. V shed 0 bases and J shed 6 bases, with 17 bases lying between them.

There are many counts of this clonotype. The V and J genes are TRBV7-9 and TRBJ1-6; TRBD1 matches at 9 bases. The V segment lost 7 bases and the J segment 1 base; nucleotides outside the gene matches: 17. CDR3 size: 20 residues. The V gene's germline CDR1 is SEHNR and CDR2 FQNEAQ (reference sequence). In DNA form, the CDR3 reads TGTGCCAGCACCTCCCGGGCCGGGACAGGGCGGAGGTCCTATAATTCACCCCTCCACTTT. Amino acids: CASTSRAGTGRRSYNSPLHF.

This clonotype was counted between two and nine times. V usage is TRBV7-9 and J usage is TRBJ2-5; TRBD1 is a possible D gene (6 bases). CDR1 is SEHNR, CDR2 FQNEAQ, per germline (reference sequence). The CDR3 covers 16 residues. Deletions cut 1 base from V and 2 bases from J, with 14 bases between. The CDR3 bases are TGTGCCAGCAGCTTAGGGTTTGGAGGACAGCAAGAGACCCAGTACTTC. Protein: CASSLGFGGQQETQYF.

This clonotype was recorded many times. This chain joins TRBV27 and TRBJ1-2, with TRBD1 matching 7 bases. The germline V gene has CDR1 MNHEY and CDR2 SMNVEV (reference sequence). The CDR3 totals 12 residues. The V segment lost 7 bases and the J segment 7 bases; nucleotides outside the gene matches: 6. CDR3 region: CASIGAGGGYTF. The CDR3, as DNA: TGTGCCAGCATAGGCGCAGGGGGTGGCTACACCTTC.

This clonotype was observed many times. V gene TRBV5-1 combines with J gene TRBJ2-1, with TRBD2 matching 10 bases. Per the germline V gene, CDR1 is SGHRS and CDR2 is YFSETQ. Losses at the gene ends were 3 bases for V and 1 base for J; bases not matched to a gene: 4. The CDR3 totals 16 residues. The DNA for the CDR3 is TGCGCCAGCAGCTGGCGTAGCGGGGGGTCCTACAATGAGCAGTTCTTC. This sequence encodes CASSWRSGGSYNEQFF.

About this clonotype itself: This may be a read error: a much more frequent sequence differs by one nucleotide. The V gene is TRBV12-3 or TRBV12-4, the J gene TRBJ2-7; perhaps D is TRBD1 or TRBD2 (5 bases each). CDR3 length: 13 amino acids. The CDR3: CVSRGTPSYEQYF. CDR3 bases: TGTGTCAGCCGAGGGACGCCGTCCTACGAGCAGTACTTC.

This clonotype has at least ten counts. As DNA, the CDR3 is TGTGCCAGCAGGAGGACACAATCCTATGGCTACACCTTC. This codes for CASRRTQSYGYTF. This chain links TRBV3-1 with TRBJ1-2; possible D gene TRBD1, 5 bases. The CDR3 loop spans 13 amino acids. The V end was cut by 6 bases, the J end by 4 bases, with 12 bases between. Germline V gene lookup returns CDR1 LGHDT and CDR2 YNNKEL (reference sequence).

This chain uses TRBV2 with TRBJ2-5; 7 nucleotides line up with TRBD1. CDR1 is SNHLY and CDR2 is FYNNEI in the germline V gene. This CDR3 comprises 14 residues. J was trimmed by 1 base and V by 7 bases; bases with no gene match: 6. The CDR3 reads CASNQGVIQETQYF. The CDR3 DNA sequence: TGTGCCAGCAACCAGGGGGTGATCCAAGAGACCCAGTACTTC. Variable domain in full (rest from reference TRBV2 and TRBJ2-5): EPEVTQTPSHQVTQMGQEVILRCVPISNHLYFYWYRQILGQKVEFLVSFYNNEISEKSEIFDDQFSVERPDGSNFTLKIRSTKLEDSAMYFCASNQGVIQETQYFGPGTRLLVL.

This clonotype was counted a single time. A junction end diverges from the germline sequence, so it may reflect a read error. The CDR3 reads CASSFPGVAGGTDTQYF. CDR3 coding DNA: TGTGCCAGCAGTTTCCCCGGGGTAGCGGGGGGGACAGATACCCAGTATTTT. This chain uses TRBV12-3 or TRBV12-4 with TRBJ2-3, with 11 bases lining up with TRBD2. CDR3 size: 17 residues.

There are many counts of this clonotype. The chain uses TRBV7-3 and TRBJ2-2; D unclear. In germline, CDR1 is SGHTA, CDR2 FQGTGA. This CDR3 region has 14 residues. Trimming took off 2 bases at V and 0 bases at J, with 4 bases between the two ends. CDR3 nucleotide sequence: TGTGCCAGCAGCTTACTAGCGAACACCGGGGAGCTGTTTTTT. It encodes CASSLLANTGELFF.

This clonotype was recorded many times. This chain connects TRBV20-1 to TRBJ2-7, with D maybe TRBD1 (6 bases). Germline CDR1 and CDR2: DFQATT and SNEGSKA (reference sequence). Trimming left V 4 bases short and J 0 bases short, with 16 bases between. This CDR3 spans 15 amino acids. The CDR3 nucleotides are TGCAGTGCTACGGCCGGCAGGGGAAGCTCCTACGAGCAGTACTTC. Translating it yields CSATAGRGSSYEQYF.

This clonotype was seen ten or more times. A read error may account for a junction end that differs from germline. CDR3 sequence (DNA): TGTGCCAGCAGTTTGAATCGAGAGGCCCAGTACTTC. As protein: CASSLNREAQYF. The chain links TRBV12-3 or TRBV12-4 to TRBJ2-5; D unresolved. CDR3 size: 12 residues.

This clonotype showed up just a few times. The chain couples TRBV10-3 to TRBJ2-5; no clear D gene. The CDR3 is 13 residues long. Trimming removed 4 bases at V and 2 bases at J, with 8 bases between. Germline CDR1 is ENHRY and CDR2 is SYGVKD. CDR3 DNA: TGTGCCATCAGTGTTAACAGACAAGAGACCCAGTACTTC. Translating it yields CAISVNRQETQYF.

In its sample, this clonotype was seen many times. The chain employs TRBV7-8 and TRBJ1-1; TRBD1 agrees at 8 bases. The germline CDR1 and CDR2 sequences are SGHVS and FQNEAQ. This CDR3 has 14 residues. V trimming: 5 bases; J trimming: 2 bases; junction bases outside the gene matches: 4. In DNA, the CDR3 is TGTGCCAGCAGCGCAGACAGGGGAAACACTGAAGCTTTCTTT. Protein: CASSADRGNTEAFF. Using reference TRBV7-8 and TRBJ1-1 for the parts outside the CDR3, the full variable domain is GAGVSQSPRYKVAKRGQDVALRCDPISGHVSLFWYQQALGQGPEFLTYFQNEAQLDKSGLPSDRFFAERPEGSVSTLKIQRTQQEDSAVYLCASSADRGNTEAFFGQGTRLTVV.

This clonotype occurred many times. The rearrangement uses TRBV7-2 and TRBJ2-1, with 8 nucleotides matching TRBD2. In germline, CDR1 is SGHTA, CDR2 FQGNSA. The junction had 7 bases not matched to a gene; V was cut back by 3 bases and J by 9 bases. The CDR3 covers 14 residues. Here the CDR3 reads CASSFSSGTAEQFF. Here the CDR3 DNA reads TGTGCCAGCAGCTTTAGTAGCGGGACGGCTGAGCAGTTCTTC.

At least ten counts were recorded for this clonotype. J is TRBJ1-4 and V is TRBV9; 7 nucleotides match TRBD1. The germline V gene has CDR1 SGDLS and CDR2 YYNGEE. The CDR3 consists of 15 residues. J gave up 3 bases and V 3 bases, and 5 bases lay outside the gene matches. CDR3 amino acids: CASSGGTASNEKLFF. The CDR3, as DNA: TGTGCCAGCAGCGGCGGGACAGCCTCTAATGAAAAACTGTTTTTT.